The rows below give T cell receptor beta chains drawn from one sample of a study of cytomegalovirus exposure and HLA in healthy donors. Only in-frame clones appear in the TCRdb table, and some are missing; sequencing was by immunoSEQ multiplex PCR. This repertoire shows approximately 120,000 clones, roughly 66% found once; its top ten account for less than 5%. The sequenced material came from PBMCs. The receptors shown here come from a man in his sixties in good health and CMV-seropositive. CDR3s include the opening cysteine and the closing phenylalanine or tryptophan. Fields, in order: J gene, V gene, clone size, D gene, CDR3 protein, CDR3 DNA. D genes are given only for firm matches. Expanded clones get a size class; other rows say once, few or many, or leave the size out.

TRBJ2-7 | TRBV5-1 | NA | NA | CASSLEEGRGEQYF | TGCGCCAGCAGCTTGGAGGAGGGGCGAGGCGAGCAGTACTTC
TRBJ2-3 | TRBV12-5 | NA | NA | CASGAGARGYTQYF | TGTGCTAGTGGCGCGGGGGCCCGAGGGTATACGCAGTATTTT
TRBJ2-1 | TRBV7-2 | NA | TRBD2 | CASSFRGGGYNEQFF | TGTGCCAGCAGCTTTCGGGGCGGGGGGTACAATGAGCAGTTCTTC
TRBJ1-2 | TRBV27 | NA | NA | CASSFQGRSGGYTF | TGTGCCAGCAGTTTCCAGGGAAGATCGGGCGGCTACACCTTC
TRBJ2-2 | TRBV5-4 | NA | TRBD1 | CASSHRGQGDTGELFF | TGTGCCAGCAGTCACCGCGGACAGGGGGACACCGGGGAGCTGTTTTTT
TRBJ1-2 | TRBV5-1 | once | NA | CASSLTVGYGYTF | TGCGCCAGCAGCTTGACAGTTGGGTATGGCTACACCTTC
TRBJ2-5 | TRBV6-5 | once | TRBD1 | CASQKLGQGQETQYF | TGTGCCAGCCAAAAGTTGGGACAGGGACAAGAGACCCAGTACTTC
TRBJ2-7 | TRBV19 | many | NA | CASSIHDRSYEQYF | TGTGCCAGTAGTATCCACGACAGGTCCTACGAGCAGTACTTC
TRBJ2-4 | TRBV5-6 | few | NA | CASGGRGKNIQYF | TGTGCCAGCGGCGGGCGAGGCAAAAACATTCAGTACTTC
TRBJ2-2 | TRBV5-1 | few | TRBD2 | CASSLILAGGRAGELFF | TGCGCCAGCAGCTTGATTCTAGCGGGGGGAAGAGCCGGGGAGCTGTTTTTT
TRBJ2-7 | TRBV29-1 | NA | TRBD2 | CSASGGVYEQYF | TGCAGCGCTAGCGGGGGGGTTTACGAGCAGTACTTC
TRBJ1-6 | TRBV15 | NA | NA | CATSRSRGSPLHF | TGTGCCACCAGCAGATCCAGGGGATCACCCCTCCACTTT
TRBJ2-3 | TRBV5-1 | NA | TRBD2 | CASSLFGGGAVGDTQYF | TGCGCCAGCAGCTTGTTTGGCGGGGGGGCCGTTGGAGATACGCAGTATTTT
TRBJ1-1 | TRBV5-6 | NA | NA | CASSFRFAGNTEAFF | TGTGCCAGCAGCTTCCGGTTTGCTGGGAACACTGAAGCTTTCTTT
TRBJ2-7 | TRBV11-2 | NA | TRBD1 | CASSFGQGPLREQYF | TGTGCCAGCAGCTTTGGACAGGGGCCCTTACGCGAGCAGTACTTC
TRBJ2-1 | TRBV9 | NA | NA | CASSAIPGPDLYNEQFF | TGTGCCAGCAGCGCAATCCCGGGTCCCGACCTCTACAATGAGCAGTTCTTC
TRBJ2-6 | TRBV6-1 | NA | NA | CASRDTGSGANVLTF | TGTGCCAGCAGGGATACAGGATCTGGGGCCAACGTCCTGACTTTC
TRBJ1-6 | TRBV6-5 | NA | TRBD1 | CASSPGGTNNSPLHF | TGTGCCAGCAGCCCAGGGGGGACGAATAATTCACCCCTCCACTTT
TRBJ1-1 | TRBV28 | NA | NA | CASKPGTGSTEAFF | TGTGCCAGCAAACCCGGCACAGGGTCAACTGAAGCTTTCTTT
TRBJ2-1 | TRBV6-1 | NA | NA | CASSEFRGASVNEQFF | TGTGCCAGCAGTGAATTTCGGGGGGCAAGCGTAAATGAGCAGTTCTTC
TRBJ2-3 | TRBV6-4 | NA | NA | CASSVLMSSDTQYF | TGTGCCAGCAGTGTGTTGATGTCAAGCGATACGCAGTATTTT
TRBJ2-5 | TRBV6-6 | NA | NA | CASSYERPSVEQYF | TGTGCCAGCAGTTATGAGAGGCCGTCCGTGGAGCAGTACTTC
TRBJ2-3 | TRBV6-5 | NA | NA | CASSYPTVTDTQYF | TGTGCCAGCAGTTACCCGACAGTCACAGATACGCAGTATTTT
TRBJ2-7 | TRBV6-5 | NA | NA | CATLDRLYEQYF | TGTGCCACTCTAGACAGACTCTACGAGCAGTACTTC